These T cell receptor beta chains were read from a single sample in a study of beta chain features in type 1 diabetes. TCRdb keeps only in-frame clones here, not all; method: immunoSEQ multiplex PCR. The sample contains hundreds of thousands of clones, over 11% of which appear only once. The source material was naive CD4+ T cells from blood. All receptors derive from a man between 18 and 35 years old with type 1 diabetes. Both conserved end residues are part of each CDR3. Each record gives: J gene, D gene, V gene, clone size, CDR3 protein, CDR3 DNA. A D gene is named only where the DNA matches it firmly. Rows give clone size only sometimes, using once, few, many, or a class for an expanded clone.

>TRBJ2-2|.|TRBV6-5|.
CASRFGRYTGELFF
TGTGCCAGCAGATTCGGCAGGTACACCGGGGAGCTGTTTTTT
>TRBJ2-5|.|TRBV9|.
CASSVEGPAFRGETQYF
TGTGCCAGCAGCGTAGAGGGACCAGCCTTCCGGGGGGAGACCCAGTACTTC
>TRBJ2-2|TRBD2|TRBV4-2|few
CASSHTGGANTGELFF
TGTGCCAGCAGCCACACCGGGGGGGCGAACACCGGGGAGCTGTTTTTT
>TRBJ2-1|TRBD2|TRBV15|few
CATSRTQSGTSRLNEQFF
TGTGCCACCAGCAGAACCCAATCCGGGACTAGCCGACTGAATGAGCAGTTCTTC
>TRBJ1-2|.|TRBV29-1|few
CSVARQFYGYTF
TGCAGCGTTGCTCGGCAGTTCTATGGCTACACCTTC
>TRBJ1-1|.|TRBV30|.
CAWQSRKNTEAFF
TGTGCCTGGCAAAGCAGAAAGAACACTGAAGCTTTCTTT
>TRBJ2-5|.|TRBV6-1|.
CASSEVTGSEETQYF
TGTGCCAGCAGTGAAGTTACAGGGTCAGAGGAGACCCAGTACTTC
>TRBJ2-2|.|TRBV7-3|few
CASSSGPRPGELFF
TGTGCCAGCAGCTCCGGGCCCCGCCCCGGGGAGCTGTTTTTT
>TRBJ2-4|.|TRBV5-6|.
CASSLESIGGAKNIQYF
TGTGCCAGCAGCTTGGAGAGCATCGGTGGAGCCAAAAACATTCAGTACTTC
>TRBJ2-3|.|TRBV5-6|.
CASSPTPTDTQYF
TGTGCCAGCAGCCCAACTCCCACAGATACGCAGTATTTT
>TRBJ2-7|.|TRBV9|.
CASSADIDRLHEQYF
TGTGCCAGCAGCGCGGATATTGACAGACTCCACGAGCAGTACTTC
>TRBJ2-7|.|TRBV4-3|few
CASSLNRGPVYEQYF
TGCGCCAGCAGCCTAAACCGGGGGCCTGTCTACGAGCAGTACTTC
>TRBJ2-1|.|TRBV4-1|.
CASSQGDSSYNEQFF
TGCGCCAGCAGCCAAGGCGACAGCTCCTACAATGAGCAGTTCTTC
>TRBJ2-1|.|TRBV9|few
CASSVAGYNEQFF
TGTGCCAGCAGCGTGGCCGGCTACAATGAGCAGTTCTTC
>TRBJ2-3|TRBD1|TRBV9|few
CASSDRSTDTQYF
TGTGCCAGCTCGGACAGGAGCACAGATACGCAGTATTTT
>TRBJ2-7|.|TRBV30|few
CAWSPIRDPGPYF
TGTGCCTGGAGTCCAATCCGGGACCCCGGTCCGTACTTC
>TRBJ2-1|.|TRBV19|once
CASSMTTSTPYNEQFF
TGTGCCAGTAGTATGACTACTAGCACCCCCTACAATGAGCAGTTCTTC
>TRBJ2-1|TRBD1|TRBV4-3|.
CASSQGPGQGADNEQFF
TGCGCCAGCAGCCAAGGCCCGGGACAGGGGGCAGACAATGAGCAGTTCTTC
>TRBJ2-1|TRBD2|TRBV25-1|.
CASATLAGVGNEQFF
TGTGCCAGCGCTACTCTAGCGGGAGTGGGCAATGAGCAGTTCTTC
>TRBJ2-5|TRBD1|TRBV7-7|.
CASSFGRGPETQYF
TGTGCTAGCAGCTTCGGCAGGGGGCCTGAGACCCAGTACTTC
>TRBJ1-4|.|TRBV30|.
CAWSVGQGGEKLFF
TGTGCCTGGAGTGTCGGGCAGGGCGGTGAAAAACTGTTTTTT
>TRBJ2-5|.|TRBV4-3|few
CASSPNPGRGETQYF
TGCGCCAGCAGCCCAAACCCGGGACGTGGAGAGACCCAGTACTTC